This T cell receptor (beta chain) was found in a study of beta chain features in type 1 diabetes. General study results and limits: Type 1 diabetes patients had TCRB CDR3s that were shorter (moderately but significantly so) in all four CD4+ subsets. Small HLA sub-analyses could not settle whether HLA shapes TCRB rearrangement.

V lost 4 bases, J lost 7 bases, and 15 bases stayed unmatched. The germline CDR1 and CDR2 sequences are GTSNPN and SVGIG (reference sequence). There are 15 residues in the CDR3. Isolated RNA was reverse transcribed in full, so expressed TCRB transcripts were sequenced. TCRdb's table, derived via immunoSEQ multiplex PCR, lists solely in-frame clones and lacks some. Seen here are about 160,000 clones, almost 8% observed once, and the top ten hold approximately 0.5%. With regard to this clone: What it binds is unknown.

The V gene is TRBV30, the J gene TRBJ2-7; TRBD1 matches at 8 bases. Sequencing was performed on central memory CD4+ T cells from blood. The receptor was derived from a young man with type 1 diabetes. The CDR3 is CAWTGGQGLGREQYF. In DNA, the CDR3 is TGTGCCTGGACCGGAGGACAGGGTTTGGGACGGGAGCAGTACTTC.